The entry that follows covers one T cell receptor (beta chain) sequence. This entry comes from a study of T cell clones after liver transplantation. Study background: Tolerance: complete withdrawal held at least one year, liver enzymes staying within twice normal.

Method: immunoSEQ multiplex PCR; TCRdb's copy keeps in-frame clones and lacks some. The data show 75,000 to 95,000 clones, with approximately 87% seen just once and 2.5% to 3% held by the top ten. Trimming cost V 1 base and J 0 bases, with 28 bases left between them. The CDR3 totals 22 residues. Sequenced material: CD4+ T cells from blood, taken at the 22-month timepoint. The origin of this receptor is a human patient who received a liver transplant. The graft donor may account for some of the T cells. This sequence joins TRBV23-1 and TRBJ2-1; D is possibly TRBD2 (6 bases). TRBV23-1 counts as an open reading frame of uncertain function. DNA for the CDR3: TGCGCCAGCAGTCAATTGCCTTCCCTTGGCCGGAGGGCCCTTACCTCCTACAATGAGCAGTTCTTC. Translating gives CASSQLPSLGRRALTSYNEQFF.